This passage covers 5 T cell receptor beta chains from one sample sequenced in a study of T cell responses to AZD1222 COVID-19 vaccine. Assay used: immunoSEQ multiplex PCR; TCRdb lists only in-frame clones, some missing. Among around 160,000 clones, about 91% were seen once, and the ten largest hold approximately 3.8%. The specimen was peripheral blood, collected 28 days after the second AZD1222 dose. The receptors here all came from an adult who received the AZD1222 COVID-19 vaccine.

This clone was seen just once. This sequence joins TRBV5-3 and TRBJ1-6; D unresolved. TRBV5-3 is filed as an ORF, its function uncertain. The CDR3 is 15 amino acids. V was pared by 1 base and J by 11 bases, with 16 bases between. CDR3 in DNA: TGTGCCAGAAGCTTGTTCCGCGTCTGCGGGGCACCCCTCCACTTT. Amino acid sequence: CARSLFRVCGAPLHF.

The chain recombines TRBV3-1 (or the pseudogene TRBV3-2) with TRBJ1-2; 8 nucleotides match TRBD1. The CDR3 is 17 residues long. V shed 2 bases, J shed 2 bases, and the junction held 10 bases outside the gene matches. CDR1 and CDR2 (germline): LGHDT, YNNKEL (reference sequence). The CDR3 DNA reads as TGTGCCAGCAGCCAATTCGCGGCAGGGGGCGAGAACTATGGCTACACCTTC. It encodes CASSQFAAGGENYGYTF.

DNA of the CDR3: TGCGCCAGCAGCTTAATGATCGGGGGGGACTACGAGCAGTACTTC. Protein sequence: CASSLMIGGDYEQYF. V is TRBV5-1 and J is TRBJ2-7; 8 bases align to TRBD2. The length of the CDR3 is 15 residues. CDR1 and CDR2 from the germline V gene are SGHRS and YFSETQ. V shed 2 bases and J 3 bases; nucleotides not matched to a gene: 7.

V usage is TRBV7-8 and J usage is TRBJ1-5; 9 bases are shared with TRBD1. CDR3 length equals 16 residues. Germline CDR1 reads SGHVS; CDR2 reads FQNEAQ. With 5 bases clipped from V and 5 bases from J, the junction kept 10 bases outside the gene matches. The CDR3 protein is CASSRGGQGIHQPQHF. The CDR3 DNA follows: TGTGCCAGCAGCCGGGGGGGACAGGGAATTCATCAGCCCCAGCATTTT.

The chain links TRBV7-2 to TRBJ1-6, with TRBD1 matching 9 bases. The germline V gene encodes CDR1 SGHTA and CDR2 FQGNSA. V dropped 1 base and J dropped 8; count of bases not matched to a gene: 9. This CDR3 spans 17 amino acids. CDR3 region: CASSLVSTGGSDSPLHF. The CDR3 DNA sequence: TGTGCCAGCAGCTTAGTTTCAACAGGGGGCAGTGATTCACCCCTCCACTTT. Looking up the rest from reference TRBV7-2 and TRBJ1-6 gives the full variable domain: GAGVSQSPSNKVTEKGKDVELRCDPISGHTALYWYRQSLGQGLEFLIYFQGNSAPDKSGLPSDRFSAERTGGSVSTLTIQRTQQEDSAVYLCASSLVSTGGSDSPLHFGNGTRLTVT.